The 20 T cell receptor beta chains reported below all come from one sample, sequenced in a study of shared clonotypes between healthy human individuals. Clones were sequenced by immunoSEQ multiplex PCR, and TCRdb holds only the in-frame ones, with some missing. The data contain 190,000 or so clones, approximately 60% of them singletons. Sample: memory CD4+ T cells sorted from blood. The subset here: CD45RA-negative fraction. The source is a man aged 25-45 years in good health.

The CDR3 nucleotides read TGTGCCACCAGCAGACATACTGCCAAATCGGGGGGAGAGACCCAGTACTTC. It translates to CATSRHTAKSGGETQYF. This rearrangement joins TRBV15 to TRBJ2-5; 7 bases are shared with TRBD2. Germline values: CDR1 LNHNV, CDR2 YYDKDF (reference sequence). The length of the CDR3 is 17 residues. V dropped 2 bases and J dropped 4; count of bases not matched to a gene: 13.

A few counts support this clone. Other nucleotide sequences from this sample produce the same CDR3. The gene calls are TRBV18 and TRBJ2-3; D unclear. V was trimmed by 4 bases and J by 3 bases, leaving 5 bases between them. Germline CDR1 KGHSH, CDR2 LQKENI. This CDR3 region has 12 residues. The DNA of the CDR3 is TGTGCCAGCTCACAGGGTACAGATACGCAGTATTTT. Protein: CASSQGTDTQYF.

The chain couples TRBV6-1 to TRBJ2-7; the D is unclear. This CDR3 has 13 residues. V lost 4 bases and J lost 0, with 7 bases in between. Germline loops: CDR1 MNHNS, CDR2 SASEGT. The CDR3 is CASSARNSYEQYF. The DNA for the CDR3 is TGTGCCAGCAGTGCCCGGAACTCCTACGAGCAGTACTTC.

The genes are TRBV6-1 and TRBJ2-1; D assignment may be TRBD1 or TRBD2 (6 bases each). Germline loops: CDR1 MNHNS, CDR2 SASEGT. With 2 bases removed from V and 1 base from J, the gap between germline ends came to 9 bases. The CDR3 runs to 15 residues. CDR3 nucleotide sequence: TGTGCCAGCAGTGAAAGGGGGGAGTCCTACAATGAGCAGTTCTTC. Translated: CASSERGESYNEQFF.

This clone showed up just once. The chain employs TRBV11-2 and TRBJ2-1; D gene unclear. From germline, CDR1 is SGHAT and CDR2 FQNNGV. The germline V and J ends were trimmed by 3 bases and 12 bases, with 9 bases remaining between them. The CDR3 spans 11 residues. CDR3 coding DNA: TGTGCCAGCAGCTTGGACGCGGTGCAGTTCTTC. Residues: CASSLDAVQFF.

This clone was seen more than once but under ten times. The chain employs TRBV5-8 and TRBJ2-5; TRBD1 agrees at 8 bases. The CDR3 has 14 amino acids. Looked up from germline, CDR1 is SGHTS and CDR2 is YDEGEE. The V segment lost 4 bases and the J segment 5 bases; nucleotides outside the gene matches: 7. The CDR3 DNA sequence: TGTGCCAGCAGCGGTTTCAGGGGGCCCGAGACCCAGTACTTC. This sequence encodes CASSGFRGPETQYF. The full variable domain, its missing parts supplied by reference TRBV5-8 and TRBJ2-5, is EAGVTQSPTHLIKTRGQQATLRCSPISGHTSVYWYQQALGLGLQFLLWYDEGEERNRGNFPPRFSGRQFPNYSSELNVNALELEDSALYLCASSGFRGPETQYFGPGTRLLVL.

V is TRBV15 and J is TRBJ2-1; D is uncertain. V was shortened by 0 bases and J by 5 bases, with 11 bases between the two germline ends. This CDR3 comprises 15 residues. CDR1 LNHNV and CDR2 YYDKDF come from the germline V gene (reference sequence). The CDR3: CATSRDRLANNEQFF. The CDR3, as DNA: TGTGCCACCAGCAGAGATCGGCTGGCGAACAATGAGCAGTTCTTC. Based on the CDR3 plus reference TRBV15 and TRBJ2-1, the full variable domain is DAMVIQNPRYQVTQFGKPVTLSCSQTLNHNVMYWYQQKSSQAPKLLFHYYDKDFNNEADTPDNFQSRRPNTSFCFLDIRSPGLGDTAMYLCATSRDRLANNEQFFGPGTRLTVL.

The chain combines TRBV9 with TRBJ2-3; maybe TRBD1 (6 bases). The length of the CDR3 is 15 residues. Germline values: CDR1 SGDLS, CDR2 YYNGEE. V was trimmed by 7 bases and J by 6 bases, leaving 21 bases between them. The DNA for the CDR3 is TGTGCCAGCGCTTTAATCGGGACATTCGACGATACGCAGTATTTT. Translated: CASALIGTFDDTQYF.

A single count supports this clone. The rearrangement links TRBV5-1 to TRBJ1-4; no clear D. The CDR3 has 14 residues. The V end was cut by 3 bases, the J end by 5 bases, with 11 bases between. From germline, CDR1 is SGHRS and CDR2 YFSETQ. The CDR3 DNA follows: TGCGCCAGCAGCTGGGGAGAGCCGAATGAAAAACTGTTTTTT. Translation gives CASSWGEPNEKLFF. Using reference TRBV5-1 and TRBJ1-4 for the parts outside the CDR3, the full variable domain is KAGVTQTPRYLIKTRGQQVTLSCSPISGHRSVSWYQQTPGQGLQFLFEYFSETQRNKGNFPGRFSGRQFSNSRSEMNVSTLELGDSALYLCASSWGEPNEKLFFGSGTQLSVL.

This clone showed up just a few times. The chain uses TRBV4-2 and TRBJ2-1; TRBD1 agrees at 10 bases. This CDR3 comprises 16 residues. J lost 9 bases, V lost 5 bases, and 13 bases had no gene match. The germline V gene has CDR1 LGHNA and CDR2 YNFKEQ. The CDR3 protein is CASSYLRTGGRSEQFF. CDR3 sequence (DNA): TGTGCCAGCAGCTACCTACGGACAGGGGGGCGCAGTGAGCAGTTCTTC.

The V and J genes are TRBV4-3 and TRBJ2-1, with 7 bases identical to TRBD2. Unmatched junction bases numbered 7, after V lost 1 base and J lost 4 bases. The CDR3 contains 16 residues. CDR1 is LGHNA and CDR2 is YSLEER in the germline V gene. CDR3 in amino acids: CASSQVTGGSYNEQFF. CDR3 in DNA: TGCGCCAGCAGCCAAGTGACTGGCGGGAGTTACAATGAGCAGTTCTTC.

The rearrangement links TRBV19 to TRBJ2-1, with 7 bases that match TRBD2. V dropped 5 bases and J dropped 7; count of bases not matched to a gene: 8. Germline V gene lookup returns CDR1 LNHDA and CDR2 SQIVND (reference sequence). The CDR3 loop spans 14 amino acids. The CDR3 bases are TGTGCCAGTAGTCCCCCCCTGCGGGAGAATGAGCAGTTCTTC. This encodes CASSPPLRENEQFF.

V is TRBV9 and J is TRBJ2-1; 11 positions match TRBD1. Germline V lookup: CDR1 SGDLS, CDR2 YYNGEE. J gave up 6 bases and V 4 bases, and 6 bases lay outside the gene matches. The CDR3 runs to 15 residues. The CDR3 reads CASSPGGTGGNEQFF. DNA of the CDR3: TGTGCCAGCAGCCCCGGTGGGACAGGGGGCAATGAGCAGTTCTTC.

The chain joins TRBV21-1 to TRBJ2-3. TRBV21-1 is shown as a pseudogene. The CDR3 loop spans 14 amino acids. CDR3 sequence (DNA): TGTGCCAGCAGCAACGGGGCCCACACAGATACGCAGTATTTT. Its protein product is CASSNGAHTDTQYF.

This clone was recorded many times. The chain has TRBV6-5 and TRBJ2-2, with D unresolved. V was clipped by 6 bases and J by 0 bases, with 11 bases between them. The V gene's germline CDR1 is MNHEY and CDR2 SVGAGI. The CDR3 runs to 15 residues. In DNA, the CDR3 is TGTGCCAGCAGCCAACATCCGACGAACACCGGGGAGCTGTTTTTT. Translation: CASSQHPTNTGELFF.

This clone was counted many times. The V and J genes are TRBV5-8 and TRBJ2-7, with D perhaps TRBD1 (5 bases). The V end was cut by 7 bases, the J end by 1 base, with 12 bases between. Germline-derived CDR1 and CDR2 are SGHTS and YDEGEE. The CDR3 extends over 13 amino acids. The DNA for the CDR3 is TGTGCCAGCCTTCGGACACCTTCCTACGAGCAGTACTTC. This sequence encodes CASLRTPSYEQYF.

The J gene is TRBJ2-4, the V gene TRBV5-6, with 10 bases that match TRBD1. This CDR3 comprises 17 residues. J was trimmed by 0 bases and V by 2 bases; bases with no gene match: 5. Germline V gene lookup returns CDR1 SGHDT and CDR2 YYEEEE. The CDR3 region is CASSLRDRGLAKNIQYF. The CDR3 nucleotides read TGTGCCAGCAGCTTACGGGACAGGGGTCTAGCCAAAAACATTCAGTACTTC.

This sequence joins TRBV28 and TRBJ1-1; possible D gene TRBD1, 5 bases. The CDR3 covers 13 residues. Looked up from germline, CDR1 is MDHEN and CDR2 is SYDVKM. The V gene lost 4 bases and the J gene lost 4 bases, with 10 bases spanning the gap. Here the CDR3 reads CASSSGQITEAFF. In DNA, the CDR3 is TGTGCCAGCAGTTCCGGACAAATCACTGAAGCTTTCTTT.

The gene calls are TRBV15 and TRBJ1-4; D is undetermined. The V and J ends lost 8 bases and 7 bases respectively, with 17 bases between them. Per germline, CDR1 LNHNV and CDR2 YYDKDF (reference sequence). The CDR3 contains 14 residues. This CDR3 is CATQHGSTGEKLFF. The CDR3 region has the DNA TGTGCCACCCAGCACGGTTCCACTGGTGAAAAACTGTTTTTT.

The CDR3, as DNA: TGTGCCAGCAATCTCAAGGGTAGCACAGATACGCAGTATTTT. Translating it yields CASNLKGSTDTQYF. This chain connects TRBV6-6 to TRBJ2-3; D is unresolved. Trimming cost V 7 bases and J 0 bases, with 11 bases left between them. This CDR3 has 14 amino acids. Germline V gene data show CDR1 as MNHNY and CDR2 as SVGAGI (reference sequence).